These 16 T cell receptor beta chains originate from one sample sequenced in a study of cytomegalovirus exposure and HLA in healthy donors. PCR involved 60 Vbeta and 13 Jbeta primers. Profiling relied on immunoSEQ multiplex PCR, and the TCRdb table lists in-frame clones only, not all of them. The table lists approximately 170,000 clones, approximately 81% of them singletons, with under 1.5% in the top ten. Sample: PBMCs. These TCRs come from a man over 45 in good health and CMV-seropositive.

This clone was observed a handful of times. The chain links TRBV11-3 to TRBJ1-1; 7 bases line up with TRBD1. This CDR3 has 13 amino acids. After removal of 2 bases from V and 4 bases from J, the junction contained 1 base not matched to a gene. Germline V CDR1 and CDR2: SGHNT, YENEEA. CDR3 sequence reads: CASSLSGGTEAFF. DNA of the CDR3: TGTGCCAGCAGCTTATCAGGGGGCACTGAAGCTTTCTTT.

This chain uses TRBV11-2 with TRBJ1-2, with a weak D call TRBD1 (5 bases). CDR3 length: 17 amino acids. Trimming cost V 2 bases and J 4 bases, with 20 bases left between them. Germline V gives CDR1 SGHAT, CDR2 FQNNGV. Here the CDR3 reads CASSLTSPARVGYGYTF. The DNA for the CDR3 is TGTGCCAGCAGCTTAACAAGTCCCGCCAGGGTCGGCTATGGCTACACCTTC.

The gene calls are TRBV2 and TRBJ1-2; D is unclear. Deletions cut 2 bases from V and 2 bases from J, with 15 bases between. CDR3 length: 16 amino acids. Germline V gene data show CDR1 as SNHLY and CDR2 as FYNNEI. CDR3 amino acids: CASSELSGMANYGYTF. CDR3 nucleotide sequence: TGTGCCAGCAGTGAATTGTCGGGGATGGCGAACTATGGCTACACCTTC. The full variable domain, with the rest looked up from reference TRBV2 and TRBJ1-2, is EPEVTQTPSHQVTQMGQEVILRCVPISNHLYFYWYRQILGQKVEFLVSFYNNEISEKSEIFDDQFSVERPDGSNFTLKIRSTKLEDSAMYFCASSELSGMANYGYTFGSGTRLTVV.

The rearrangement links TRBV5-1 to TRBJ2-5; TRBD2 is a possible D gene (6 bases). Trimming shortened V by 5 bases and J by 5 bases, and 13 bases separated the two germline ends. The CDR3 runs to 13 residues. Germline values: CDR1 SGHRS, CDR2 YFSETQ. The CDR3 bases are TGCGCCAGCAGAACGGGGGTAGGGGAGACCCAGTACTTC. Encoded protein: CASRTGVGETQYF.

The chain recombines TRBV30 with TRBJ2-1; D gene ambiguous. Trimming removed 0 bases from V and 4 bases from J, with 7 bases in between. Germline V gene data show CDR1 as GTSNPN and CDR2 as SVGIG (reference sequence). CDR3 size: 13 residues. In nucleotides, the CDR3 is TGTGCCTGGAGTGTAAACAGTTACAATGAGCAGTTCTTC. Its protein is CAWSVNSYNEQFF.

In its sample, this clone was seen a few times. This chain uses TRBV5-4 with TRBJ2-5; 13 positions agree with TRBD2. CDR3 length: 15 amino acids. The germline V gene has CDR1 SGHNT and CDR2 YYREEE (reference sequence). The V segment lost 5 bases and the J segment 3 bases; nucleotides outside the gene matches: 4. The DNA of the CDR3 is TGTGCCAGCAGGGAAGGACTAGCGGGGGAAGAGACCCAGTACTTC. Its translation: CASREGLAGEETQYF.

The V and J genes are TRBV7-9 and TRBJ1-2; D ambiguous. Germline loops: CDR1 SEHNR, CDR2 FQNEAQ (reference sequence). Trimming left V 8 bases short and J 4 bases short, with 20 bases between. This CDR3 is 15 amino acids long. CDR3 residues: CASSAGGGSFYGYTF. The CDR3 nucleotides read TGTGCCAGCTCCGCGGGAGGCGGATCCTTCTATGGCTACACCTTC.

This clone was seen only once. Within the sample, other DNA sequences also encode this same CDR3. The rearrangement links TRBV6-6 to TRBJ2-5, with TRBD1 matching over 7 bases. Germline CDR1 is MNHNY and CDR2 is SVGAGI (reference sequence). The CDR3 sequence is 12 residues long. Germline trimming cut 5 bases from V and 4 bases from J; bases unmatched to any gene: 1. Written as DNA, the CDR3 is TGTGCCAGCAGTAGGGACAGAGAGACCCAGTACTTC. This gives the protein CASSRDRETQYF.

This rearrangement joins TRBV11-2 to TRBJ2-7; a possible D gene is TRBD2 (7 bases). Per the germline V gene, CDR1 is SGHAT and CDR2 is FQNNGV. The CDR3 contains 15 residues. The V gene lost 5 bases and the J gene lost 3 bases, with 17 bases spanning the gap. CDR3 loop: CASSAEAGAFYEQYF. The CDR3 DNA reads as TGTGCCAGCAGCGCAGAGGCGGGGGCCTTCTACGAGCAGTACTTC.

Details on this clone: The junction departs from germline at one end; a sequencing error may be responsible. The chain has TRBV7-9 and TRBJ2-7; 9 bases match TRBD1. The germline CDR1 and CDR2 sequences are SEHNR and FQNEAQ (reference sequence). This CDR3 region has 15 residues. The chain's CDR3 is CASSLDNGQGRSANF. The CDR3 DNA reads TGTGCCAGCAGCTTAGACAACGGACAGGGGAGATCCGCGAACTTC. Based on the CDR3 plus reference TRBV7-9 and TRBJ2-7, the full variable domain is DTGVSQNPRHKITKRGQNVTFRCDPISEHNRLYWYRQTLGQGPEFLTYFQNEAQLEKSRLLSDRFSAERPKGSFSTLEIQRTEQGDSAMYLCASSLDNGQGRSANFGPGTRLTVT.

The chain employs TRBV2 and TRBJ1-6; 7 bases are shared with TRBD1. The CDR3 is made up of 13 amino acids. With V trimmed by 6 bases and J by 8 bases, 4 bases remained unmatched. The germline V gene encodes CDR1 SNHLY and CDR2 FYNNEI. CDR3 in DNA: TGTGCCAGCAGAGGACAGGAGGATTCACCCCTCCACTTT. Its translation is CASRGQEDSPLHF.

This chain joins TRBV18 and TRBJ2-1; the match to TRBD2 covers 8 bases. This CDR3 comprises 14 residues. V dropped 7 bases and J dropped 6; count of bases not matched to a gene: 8. CDR1 KGHSH and CDR2 LQKENI come from the germline V gene. CDR3 protein: CASYLSGSGNEQFF. CDR3 nucleotides: TGTGCCAGCTATTTAAGCGGGAGTGGCAATGAGCAGTTCTTC. The entire variable domain, with the rest obtained from reference TRBV18 and TRBJ2-1, is as follows: NAGVMQNPRHLVRRRGQEARLRCSPMKGHSHVYWYRQLPEEGLKFMVYLQKENIIDESGMPKERFSAEFPKEGPSILRIQQVVRGDSAAYFCASYLSGSGNEQFFGPGTRLTVL.

The chain recombines TRBV4-1 with TRBJ2-5; 10 positions agree with TRBD1. V was clipped by 0 bases and J by 5 bases; unmatched bases: 9. The germline gives CDR1 MGHRA, CDR2 YSYEKL. This CDR3 has 17 amino acids. CDR3 residues: CASSQDRGTGVTETQYF. For the CDR3, the DNA is TGCGCCAGCAGCCAAGATCGAGGGACAGGGGTGACCGAGACCCAGTACTTC.

This clone was observed a few times. The J gene is TRBJ2-3, the V gene TRBV5-5, with unresolved D. V dropped 1 base and J dropped 3 bases, with 15 bases sitting between them. CDR3 length: 16 amino acids. Germline V gene data show CDR1 as SGHKS and CDR2 as YYEKEE (reference sequence). CDR3 sequence reads: CASSLLADLSTDTQYF. DNA of the CDR3: TGTGCCAGCAGCTTGTTGGCAGACTTATCTACAGATACGCAGTATTTT.

This chain joins TRBV6-1 and TRBJ1-5, with D perhaps matching TRBD1 (5 bases). The germline V gene encodes CDR1 MNHNS and CDR2 SASEGT. V was trimmed by 6 bases and J by 7 bases, leaving 16 bases between them. The length of the CDR3 is 14 residues. CDR3 residues: CASRYQGSAQPQHF. The CDR3, as DNA: TGTGCCAGCAGGTATCAGGGATCGGCCCAGCCCCAGCATTTT.

The chain recombines TRBV7-2 with TRBJ2-7; TRBD1 matches at 9 bases. The germline gives CDR1 SGHTA, CDR2 FQGNSA. The trim removed 1 base at V and 5 bases at J, leaving 12 bases unmatched. The CDR3 totals 17 residues. DNA for the CDR3: TGTGCCAGCAGCTTAGTACTCACCGGGACAGGGCTGGACGAGCAGTACTTC. It encodes CASSLVLTGTGLDEQYF.